This T cell receptor (beta chain) came from a study of shared clonotypes between healthy human individuals. Profiling relied on immunoSEQ multiplex PCR, and the TCRdb table lists in-frame clones only, not all of them. This table has nearly 1,000,000 clones, approximately 80% appearing once. Trimming cost V 3 bases and J 6 bases; bases outside gene matches: 10. CDR1 is SGHDT, CDR2 YYEEEE, per germline. The CDR3 is 15 residues long. All the donors were Caucasian adults who lived in Nashville, Tennessee. The chain couples TRBV5-6 to TRBJ2-3; 7 nucleotides align to TRBD2. This receptor was taken from a man aged 18 to 35 in good health. Sequencing was performed on memory CD4+ T cells sorted from blood. Subset described: CD45RA-negative fraction. The CDR3 here is CASSWGGVPGDTQYF. The CDR3 nucleotides read TGTGCCAGCAGCTGGGGGGGAGTCCCAGGGGATACGCAGTATTTT.